This entry lists 27 T cell receptor beta chains sequenced from one sample in a study of T cell changes during pregnancy in multiple sclerosis. This table comes from immunoSEQ multiplex PCR, and its TCRdb copy is limited to in-frame clones, with some not included. The sample includes more than 10,000 clones, around 89% of them seen just once. The specimen was CD8+ T cells from peripheral blood mononuclear cells, collected in the second trimester of pregnancy. The source is a female donor in good health, enrolled as a control in a pregnancy study.

V is TRBV5-1 and J is TRBJ2-2; maybe TRBD2 (5 bases). The CDR3 covers 13 residues. In germline, CDR1 is SGHRS, CDR2 YFSETQ. Trimming stripped 5 bases from V and 4 bases from J, with 9 bases between. CDR3 DNA: TGCGCCAGCAGGGGTCGGGGCACCGGGGAGCTGTTTTTT. Its protein is CASRGRGTGELFF.

The V gene is TRBV4-3, the J gene TRBJ2-7, with 8 bases matching TRBD2. The J segment lost 2 bases and the V segment lost 0 bases, leaving 3 bases of the junction unmatched. Germline V gene data show CDR1 as LGHNA and CDR2 as YSLEER. This CDR3 has 15 amino acids. This CDR3 is CASSQESGGPYEQYF. In DNA, the CDR3 is TGCGCCAGCAGCCAAGAGTCGGGAGGGCCCTACGAGCAGTACTTC.

This clone is a singleton in its sample. The V and J genes are TRBV6-5 and TRBJ2-2; no reliable D call. The CDR3 totals 13 residues. The V and J ends lost 6 bases and 1 base respectively, with 6 bases between them. Germline CDR1 and CDR2: MNHEY and SVGAGI. The CDR3 DNA reads as TGTGCCAGCAGGCGACAGAACACCGGGGAGCTGTTTTTT. It specifies CASRRQNTGELFF.

The rearrangement links TRBV6-6 to TRBJ1-3, with 8 bases aligning to TRBD1. The trim removed 3 bases at V and 3 bases at J, leaving 7 bases unmatched. This CDR3 has 16 residues. Germline V CDR1 and CDR2: MNHNY, SVGAGI (reference sequence). CDR3 bases: TGTGCCAGCAGTTATGATCAGGGGGCGCTTGGAAACACCATATATTTT. This encodes CASSYDQGALGNTIYF.

The chain links TRBV7-9 to TRBJ2-2, with 8 bases identical to TRBD2. The CDR3 runs 15 residues. Trimming removed 7 bases from V and 2 bases from J; junction bases left unmatched: 6. CDR1 is SEHNR and CDR2 is FQNEAQ in the germline V gene (reference sequence). In DNA form, the CDR3 reads TGTGCCAGCAACCCGACTAGCGCCAACACCGGGGAGCTGTTTTTT. It is translated as CASNPTSANTGELFF.

The chain uses TRBV19 and TRBJ2-2; TRBD1 aligns across 9 bases. The CDR3 sequence is 17 residues long. CDR1 LNHDA and CDR2 SQIVND come from the germline V gene (reference sequence). The junction had 9 bases not matched to a gene; V was cut back by 5 bases and J by 2 bases. CDR3 amino acids: CASSLPGTGTNTGELFF. The DNA for the CDR3 is TGTGCCAGTAGTCTGCCCGGGACAGGGACAAACACCGGGGAGCTGTTTTTT.

V and J are TRBV6-5 and TRBJ1-1; TRBD1 is a possible D gene (5 bases). CDR1 is MNHEY and CDR2 is SVGAGI in the germline V gene. V was cut by 4 bases and J by 5 bases, with 11 bases left in between. This CDR3 region has 13 residues. The CDR3 DNA reads TGTGCCAGCAGTTTGGGGGAGGGGACTGAAGCTTTCTTT. It yields the protein CASSLGEGTEAFF.

The chain joins TRBV19 to TRBJ2-1; 7 bases are shared with TRBD2. Germline V lookup: CDR1 LNHDA, CDR2 SQIVND (reference sequence). Trimming at V came to 5 bases and at J to 6 bases, leaving 4 bases not matched to a gene. CDR3 size: 13 residues. CDR3 DNA: TGTGCCAGTAGTCCAAGCGGGGCCAATGAGCAGTTCTTC. Its translation is CASSPSGANEQFF. Combining the CDR3 with reference TRBV19 and TRBJ2-1 gives the whole variable domain DGGITQSPKYLFRKEGQNVTLSCEQNLNHDAMYWYRQDPGQGLRLIYYSQIVNDFQKGDIAEGYSVSREKKESFPLTVTSAQKNPTAFYLCASSPSGANEQFFGPGTRLTVL.

CDR3 residues: CASSPEGGTGINEQFF. In DNA form, the CDR3 reads TGTGCCAGCAGCCCAGAAGGTGGGACAGGGATCAATGAGCAGTTCTTC. The chain uses TRBV7-9 and TRBJ2-1; 9 nucleotides line up with TRBD1. The germline V gene encodes CDR1 SEHNR and CDR2 FQNEAQ (reference sequence). Trimming cost V 5 bases and J 6 bases; bases outside gene matches: 11. CDR3 length equals 16 residues.

The chain recombines TRBV27 with TRBJ2-1, with TRBD2 matching 7 bases. J gave up 4 bases and V 5 bases, and 5 bases lay outside the gene matches. Germline values: CDR1 MNHEY, CDR2 SMNVEV (reference sequence). The CDR3 sequence is 14 residues long. This chain's CDR3 is CASSPGGTYNEQFF. In DNA form, the CDR3 reads TGTGCCAGCAGTCCCGGGGGGACTTACAATGAGCAGTTCTTC.

The chain joins TRBV9 to TRBJ2-7; a possible D gene is TRBD2 (6 bases). Germline V gene sequence: CDR1 SGDLS, CDR2 YYNGEE. The CDR3 extends over 14 amino acids. V shed 0 bases and J shed 5 bases, with 12 bases lying between them. CDR3 bases: TGTGCCAGCAGCGTAGGGCGGGGAGGCCACGAGCAGTACTTC. It is translated as CASSVGRGGHEQYF.

V is TRBV5-8 and J is TRBJ1-2, with no clear D. This CDR3 has 13 amino acids. Germline CDR1 and CDR2: SGHTS and YDEGEE. The ends were cut back, 4 bases at V and 3 bases at J, with 10 bases in the middle. Here the CDR3 reads CASSRKLDYGYTF. The CDR3 DNA reads TGTGCCAGCAGCCGCAAGCTGGACTATGGCTACACCTTC.

The rearrangement links TRBV5-6 to TRBJ2-1; 14 positions match TRBD2. The V gene's germline CDR1 is SGHDT and CDR2 YYEEEE. V was clipped by 4 bases and J by 6 bases; unmatched bases: 3. This CDR3 has 15 residues. CDR3: CASSHGLAGGNEQFF. The CDR3 DNA reads as TGTGCCAGCAGCCACGGACTAGCGGGGGGCAATGAGCAGTTCTTC.

The gene calls are TRBV4-1 and TRBJ2-5, with TRBD2 matching 11 bases. CDR1 is MGHRA, CDR2 YSYEKL, per germline. Trimming removed 5 bases from V and 3 bases from J; junction bases left unmatched: 8. CDR3 length: 16 residues. CDR3 sequence: CASSFSGGGSEETQYF. CDR3 bases: TGCGCCAGCAGCTTTAGCGGGGGGGGTAGCGAAGAGACCCAGTACTTC.

CDR3 bases: TGTGCCAGCAGCCCTCACCAAGGGGGGACCCAGTACTTC. This codes for CASSPHQGGTQYF. The rearrangement links TRBV5-6 to TRBJ2-5, with D tentatively TRBD1 (6 bases). The CDR3 covers 13 residues. The germline CDR1 and CDR2 sequences are SGHDT and YYEEEE. The V and J ends lost 4 bases and 7 bases respectively, with 14 bases between them.

The chain combines TRBV30 with TRBJ2-1; 10 nucleotides line up with TRBD2. V lost 3 bases and J lost 3; bases outside the gene matches: 17. Germline assignment: CDR1 GTSNPN and CDR2 SVGIG (reference sequence). CDR3 length: 19 amino acids. The CDR3 sequence: CAWRPGLAERGRDYNEQFF. The CDR3 DNA follows: TGTGCCTGGAGGCCAGGACTAGCGGAAAGGGGAAGGGACTACAATGAGCAGTTCTTC.

The chain employs TRBV5-1 and TRBJ2-2; D uncertain. The CDR3 covers 15 residues. Trimming pared 2 bases from V and 0 bases from J, leaving 8 bases between. Germline loops: CDR1 SGHRS, CDR2 YFSETQ. CDR3 DNA sequence: TGCGCCAGCAGCTTAACGGTAACGAACACCGGGGAGCTGTTTTTT. Translated: CASSLTVTNTGELFF.

J is TRBJ1-1 and V is TRBV7-9; no definite D call. Germline lookup yields CDR1 SEHNR and CDR2 FQNEAQ (reference sequence). The V end was cut by 8 bases, the J end by 8 bases, with 12 bases between. The CDR3 loop spans 11 amino acids. The CDR3 DNA is TGTGCCAGCGGATATCCAGGAGAAGCTTTCTTT. The encoded protein is CASGYPGEAFF.

This clone is labeled as large. V usage is TRBV28 and J usage is TRBJ2-7; TRBD2 matches 7 bases. This CDR3 has 15 residues. The V gene end was trimmed by 3 bases and the J gene end by 3 bases; junction bases not matched to a gene: 8. CDR1 is MDHEN and CDR2 is SYDVKM in the germline V gene. The CDR3 bases are TGTGCCAGCAGTTTGTTGGGAGGGTCCCTCTACGAGCAGTACTTC. This codes for CASSLLGGSLYEQYF.

The chain has TRBV7-6 and TRBJ2-7, with 7 bases that match TRBD1. The germline CDR1 and CDR2 sequences are SGHVS and FNYEAQ. With V trimmed by 1 base and J by 2 bases, 2 bases remained unmatched. CDR3 length: 14 amino acids. CDR3 amino acids: CASSLGTGTYEQYF. The DNA of the CDR3 is TGTGCCAGCAGCTTAGGGACAGGAACCTACGAGCAGTACTTC.

This clone showed up just once. The genes are TRBV7-2 and TRBJ2-3, with D possibly matching TRBD2 (6 bases). There are 15 residues in the CDR3. CDR1 is SGHTA, CDR2 FQGNSA, per germline. V shed 1 base and J shed 10 bases, with 18 bases lying between them. The CDR3: CASSLGREGLRSQYF. The CDR3 nucleotides are TGTGCCAGCAGCTTAGGTCGTGAGGGACTTCGTTCGCAGTATTTT.

This chain connects TRBV11-2 to TRBJ2-1; 15 positions match TRBD2. With 4 bases clipped from V and 7 bases from J, the junction kept 8 bases outside the gene matches. The germline V gene encodes CDR1 SGHAT and CDR2 FQNNGV. The CDR3 extends over 17 amino acids. The CDR3 spells CASSWGLAGGPGNEQFF. The CDR3, as DNA: TGTGCCAGCAGCTGGGGACTAGCGGGAGGCCCGGGGAATGAGCAGTTCTTC. The full variable domain, in which reference TRBV11-2 and TRBJ2-1 provide the parts outside the CDR3, is EAGVAQSPRYKIIEKRQSVAFWCNPISGHATLYWYQQILGQGPKLLIQFQNNGVVDDSQLPKDRFSAERLKGVDSTLKIQPAKLEDSAVYLCASSWGLAGGPGNEQFFGPGTRLTVL.

This chain uses TRBV7-3 with TRBJ2-2; D not certain. The CDR3 runs 16 residues. CDR1 SGHTA and CDR2 FQGTGA come from the germline V gene. Trimming left V 5 bases short and J 1 base short, with 14 bases between. CDR3 DNA: TGTGCCAGCAGCCCCTCCGTACTCATGAACACCGGGGAGCTGTTTTTT. Protein product: CASSPSVLMNTGELFF. Together with reference TRBV7-3 and TRBJ2-2, the CDR3 gives the full variable domain: GAGVSQTPSNKVTEKGKYVELRCDPISGHTALYWYRQSLGQGPEFLIYFQGTGAADDSGLPNDRFFAVRPEGSVSTLKIQRTERGDSAVYLCASSPSVLMNTGELFFGEGSRLTVL.

The chain uses TRBV11-2 and TRBJ2-5; D is undetermined. The ends were cut back, 2 bases at V and 0 bases at J, with 7 bases in the middle. Germline V gene data show CDR1 as SGHAT and CDR2 as FQNNGV. CDR3 length equals 14 residues. The CDR3 is CASSLNGDQETQYF. For the CDR3, the DNA is TGTGCCAGCAGCTTAAACGGAGACCAAGAGACCCAGTACTTC. The full variable domain, completed using reference TRBV11-2 and TRBJ2-5, is EAGVAQSPRYKIIEKRQSVAFWCNPISGHATLYWYQQILGQGPKLLIQFQNNGVVDDSQLPKDRFSAERLKGVDSTLKIQPAKLEDSAVYLCASSLNGDQETQYFGPGTRLLVL.

The rearrangement joins TRBV7-8 to TRBJ1-1; tentative D call: TRBD1 (5 bases). The CDR3 loop spans 21 amino acids. Germline CDR1 and CDR2: SGHVS and FQNEAQ. V gave up 0 bases and J gave up 3 bases, with 29 bases separating them. The CDR3 nucleotides are TGTGCCAGCAGCTTAGCCGAACGACCTGCAGGGTTAGGGGTTTCGGACACTGAAGCTTTCTTT. The encoded protein is CASSLAERPAGLGVSDTEAFF.

The chain links TRBV4-3 to TRBJ2-1; 7 positions agree with TRBD1. The germline V gene has CDR1 LGHNA and CDR2 YSLEER. V dropped 0 bases and J dropped 8; count of bases not matched to a gene: 10. This CDR3 has 16 amino acids. CDR3 amino acids: CASSQDWPTGVDEQFF. CDR3 nucleotide sequence: TGCGCCAGCAGCCAAGATTGGCCAACAGGGGTTGATGAGCAGTTCTTC.

The chain uses TRBV4-3 and TRBJ1-1; no firm D call. Between the trimmed V and J ends, which lost 0 bases and 4 bases, there was a span of 15 bases. The CDR3 has 16 amino acids. The V gene's germline CDR1 is LGHNA and CDR2 YSLEER. The CDR3 DNA follows: TGCGCCAGCAGCCAAGATCGGTACGGGGAGGGCACTGAAGCTTTCTTT. It encodes CASSQDRYGEGTEAFF.